This entry lists 5 T cell receptor beta chains sequenced from one sample in a study of blood T cells in healthy people across ages. With a J-beta primer mix and a sample-barcoded 5' primer, a second PCR ran about 6 to 11 cycles. TCRdb reprocessed the 5' RACE reads via MiXCR and lists one record per CDR3 protein. The profile covers about 680,000 distinct CDR3 sequences, with over 45% appearing a single time and about a third taken by the ten largest. Sequences were obtained from blood. These receptor sequences come from a woman aged 55-75 years in good health.

This chain joins TRBV14 and TRBJ1-4; D perhaps matches TRBD1 (6 bases). The length of the CDR3 is 15 residues. Germline V gives CDR1 SGHDN, CDR2 FVKESK. The V and J ends lost 4 bases and 7 bases respectively, with 16 bases between them. In DNA, the CDR3 is TGTGCCAGCAGCCCCGGAGGGGGAATGAGTGAAAAACTGTTTTTT. Its translation: CASSPGGGMSEKLFF. Full variable domain (outside the CDR3, taken from reference TRBV14 and TRBJ1-4): EAGVTQFPSHSVIEKGQTVTLRCDPISGHDNLYWYRRVMGKEIKFLLHFVKESKQDESGMPNNRFLAERTGGTYSTLKVQPAELEDSGVYFCASSPGGGMSEKLFFGSGTQLSVL.

This clonotype has a single count. The chain combines TRBV28 with TRBJ2-5; TRBD2 might be the D (6 bases). V was trimmed by 1 base and J by 4 bases, leaving 10 bases between them. The germline gives CDR1 MDHEN, CDR2 SYDVKM. This CDR3 spans 14 amino acids. CDR3 region: CASSLFGRGETQYF. DNA for the CDR3: TGTGCCAGCAGTTTATTCGGGCGGGGAGAGACCCAGTACTTC.

This clonotype was seen just once. The chain links TRBV10-2 to TRBJ2-3, with D possibly being TRBD1 (6 bases). CDR3 length: 15 residues. CDR1 WSHSY and CDR2 SAAADI come from the germline V gene. V shed 3 bases and J shed 4 bases, with 14 bases lying between them. The CDR3 reads CASSDGGLNADTQYF. DNA for the CDR3: TGCGCCAGCAGTGATGGGGGCCTCAATGCAGATACGCAGTATTTT.

The rearrangement links TRBV5-1 to TRBJ2-1, with 9 bases that match TRBD2. The junction had 6 bases not matched to a gene; V was cut back by 2 bases and J by 6 bases. This CDR3 contains 15 residues. Germline V gene lookup returns CDR1 SGHRS and CDR2 YFSETQ. CDR3 sequence: CASSLGGTSFNEQFF. The CDR3 DNA sequence: TGCGCCAGCAGCTTAGGCGGGACTAGCTTCAATGAGCAGTTCTTC.

The chain employs TRBV29-1 and TRBJ1-1; D not certain. Looked up from germline, CDR1 is SQVTM and CDR2 is ANQGSEA. CDR3 length: 13 residues. V lost 4 bases and J lost 3, with 12 bases in between. CDR3 nucleotides: TGCAGCGTTGCGGGCATCCGGGACACTGAAGCTTTCTTT. It is translated as CSVAGIRDTEAFF.